The entry below describes one T cell receptor beta chain. Only in-frame clones appear in the TCRdb table, and some are missing; sequencing was by immunoSEQ multiplex PCR. The data contain about 14,000 clones, 82% of them seen just once; the ten biggest clones take up about 19%. The V gene lost 0 bases and the J gene lost 2 bases, with 13 bases spanning the gap. The CDR3 contains 16 residues. The V gene's germline CDR1 is MGHDK and CDR2 SYGVNS. This sample is drawn from a study of tumor-infiltrating lymphocytes in localized non-small cell lung cancer. At the level of the study: The cohort mixed smokers and never-smokers, several histologies, and some post-neoadjuvant-chemotherapy samples.

The receptor comes from a human donor with non-small cell lung cancer. The chain employs TRBV25-1 and TRBJ1-2; maybe TRBD1 (5 bases). Input material: lung tumor tissue. Here the CDR3 reads CASSEYRGVLNYGYTF. In DNA, the CDR3 is TGTGCCAGCAGTGAATACCGGGGGGTTCTCAACTATGGCTACACCTTC.